The 26 T cell receptor beta chains given below trace back to one sample, sequenced in a study of Ad26.COV2.S vaccination and SARS-CoV-2 variants. Libraries were prepared by immunoSEQ multiplex PCR; TCRdb keeps only in-frame clonotypes and omits some of them. The table shows a few hundred thousand clones, with around 89% occurring only once. Treatment given: roughly 18 received Ad26.COV2.S at low or high dose, single or two shots; five or six received placebo; per-sample allocation not given. Sampling took place 63 days after the first vaccine or placebo injection. Sample: peripheral blood, taken in a trial of Ad26.COV2.S vaccine versus placebo. These receptors all stem from a person aged 18-65 years who received the Ad26.COV2.S COVID-19 vaccine or a placebo.

The rearrangement links TRBV5-4 to TRBJ2-3; the match to TRBD1 covers 8 bases. This CDR3 region has 14 residues. Per germline, CDR1 SGHNT and CDR2 YYREEE (reference sequence). After removal of 4 bases from V and 4 bases from J, the junction contained 5 bases not matched to a gene. The chain's CDR3 is CASSAGQGPDTQYF. The CDR3 DNA sequence: TGTGCCAGCAGCGCTGGACAGGGACCAGATACGCAGTATTTT.

The chain joins TRBV11-2 to TRBJ2-1; D unresolved. The CDR3 totals 13 residues. CDR1 is SGHAT and CDR2 is FQNNGV in the germline V gene. Trimming stripped 1 base from V and 9 bases from J, with 10 bases between. In nucleotides, the CDR3 is TGTGCCAGCAGCTTAGCGTCTACCGCTGAGCAGTTCTTC. It codes for CASSLASTAEQFF.

The rearrangement uses TRBV5-6 and TRBJ2-6; perhaps TRBD2 as D (5 bases). This CDR3 region has 17 residues. CDR1 SGHDT and CDR2 YYEEEE come from the germline V gene. Trimming stripped 1 base from V and 1 base from J, with 12 bases between. CDR3 in DNA: TGTGCCAGCAGCTTGAGGCAGAGGGCGTCTGGGGCCAACGTCCTGACTTTC. It yields the protein CASSLRQRASGANVLTF.

This clone occurred once. The CDR3 reads CASSFPITDTQYF. CDR3 in DNA: TGTGCCAGCAGTTTTCCAATCACAGATACGCAGTATTTT. The chain combines TRBV28 with TRBJ2-3, with D unresolved. From germline, CDR1 is MDHEN and CDR2 SYDVKM. This CDR3 has 13 residues. V lost 3 bases, J lost 2 bases, and 6 bases lay in between. The full variable domain, rest sourced from reference TRBV28 and TRBJ2-3, is DVKVTQSSRYLVKRTGEKVFLECVQDMDHENMFWYRQDPGLGLRLIYFSYDVKMKEKGDIPEGYSVSREKKERFSLILESASTNQTSMYLCASSFPITDTQYFGPGTRLTVL.

V usage is TRBV18 and J usage is TRBJ1-2, with D uncertain. Trimming removed 1 base at V and 7 bases at J, with 13 bases between. Germline V gives CDR1 KGHSH, CDR2 LQKENI. CDR3 size: 14 residues. CDR3 nucleotides: TGTGCCAGCTCACCACAAGCTGGGGATACTGGCTACACCTTC. Translation: CASSPQAGDTGYTF.

This clone occurred once. V is TRBV6-5 and J is TRBJ2-6, with D unclear. The CDR3 loop spans 15 amino acids. Trimming removed 6 bases at V and 0 bases at J, with 9 bases between. The V gene's germline CDR1 is MNHEY and CDR2 SVGAGI. The CDR3 coding sequence is TGTGCCAGCAGAGTCGGTAGCTCTGGGGCCAACGTCCTGACTTTC. Its translation: CASRVGSSGANVLTF.

The chain recombines TRBV6-6 with TRBJ2-7, with 9 bases that match TRBD1. Germline-derived CDR1 and CDR2 are MNHNY and SVGAGI (reference sequence). With 5 bases clipped from V and 0 bases from J, the junction kept 5 bases outside the gene matches. The CDR3 loop spans 15 amino acids. CDR3 residues: CASSDDRGSSYEQYF. CDR3 bases: TGTGCCAGCAGTGACGACAGGGGGAGCTCCTACGAGCAGTACTTC.

The rearrangement links TRBV6-5 to TRBJ2-2; 13 positions agree with TRBD2. Germline V lookup: CDR1 MNHEY, CDR2 SVGAGI. The CDR3 consists of 14 residues. The ends lost 9 bases at V and 8 bases at J; junction bases unmatched: 6. DNA of the CDR3: TGTGCCAGTACTAGCGGGAGGGCCTCAGGGGAGCTGTTTTTT. Translated: CASTSGRASGELFF.

V is TRBV6-6 and J is TRBJ2-7; maybe TRBD1 (6 bases). The germline V gene encodes CDR1 MNHNY and CDR2 SVGAGI (reference sequence). V was clipped by 5 bases and J by 2 bases, with 19 bases between them. This CDR3 has 16 residues. The CDR3 spells CASSKPTGLGAYEQYF. CDR3 coding DNA: TGTGCCAGCAGTAAACCCACAGGGCTGGGAGCCTACGAGCAGTACTTC.

The chain links TRBV11-1 to TRBJ2-7; the D gene is possibly TRBD1 (5 bases). CDR3 size: 13 residues. The germline gives CDR1 SGHAT, CDR2 FQDESV (reference sequence). The germline V and J ends were trimmed by 5 bases and 7 bases, with 15 bases remaining between them. CDR3 in DNA: TGTGCCAGCAGCCTCCAGGGAAATGGGGAGCAGTACTTC. Translation: CASSLQGNGEQYF.

The chain recombines TRBV4-2 with TRBJ2-5, with a tentative D call TRBD2 (6 bases). CDR1 and CDR2 from the germline V gene are LGHNA and YNFKEQ. CDR3 size: 15 residues. Trimming shortened V by 4 bases and J by 4 bases, and 16 bases separated the two germline ends. CDR3 sequence reads: CASSRAWSSVETQYF. The CDR3 DNA sequence: TGTGCCAGCAGCCGCGCATGGTCTAGCGTAGAGACCCAGTACTTC.

The rearrangement uses TRBV28 and TRBJ2-2; D is unclear. Trimming cost V 10 bases and J 2 bases, with 11 bases left between them. Germline V gene lookup returns CDR1 MDHEN and CDR2 SYDVKM. This CDR3 spans 13 amino acids. CDR3 region: CAIPYLNTGELFF. The CDR3 region has the DNA TGTGCCATCCCCTATCTCAACACCGGGGAGCTGTTTTTT. Combining the CDR3 with reference TRBV28 and TRBJ2-2 gives the whole variable domain DVKVTQSSRYLVKRTGEKVFLECVQDMDHENMFWYRQDPGLGLRLIYFSYDVKMKEKGDIPEGYSVSREKKERFSLILESASTNQTSMYLCAIPYLNTGELFFGEGSRLTVL.

The chain links TRBV29-1 to TRBJ2-2; D remains unclear. The germline V gene encodes CDR1 SQVTM and CDR2 ANQGSEA. This CDR3 has 12 residues. V was trimmed by 4 bases and J by 7 bases, leaving 10 bases between them. CDR3 sequence: CSVVLTGGELFF. The CDR3 nucleotides read TGCAGCGTTGTCCTCACGGGCGGGGAGCTGTTTTTT.

This clone was seen a handful of times. J is TRBJ1-5 and V is TRBV30, with TRBD1 matching 7 bases. The CDR3 has 13 residues. J gave up 7 bases and V 0 bases, and 3 bases lay outside the gene matches. Germline CDR1 GTSNPN, CDR2 SVGIG (reference sequence). CDR3 protein: CAWSVQGKQPQHF. CDR3 nucleotide sequence: TGTGCCTGGAGTGTACAGGGGAAACAGCCCCAGCATTTT.

Here the CDR3 DNA reads TGTGCCAGCAGTTACGGGACAGGGATATATAGCAATCAGCCCCAGCATTTT. Translating it yields CASSYGTGIYSNQPQHF. V gene TRBV6-2 or TRBV6-3 combines with J gene TRBJ1-5; the match to TRBD1 covers 9 bases. The V gene end was trimmed by 2 bases and the J gene end by 0 bases; junction bases not matched to a gene: 5. The CDR3 runs 17 residues. In germline, CDR1 is MNHEY, CDR2 SVGEGT.

This CDR3 reads CASSFSDSQESWPGANVLTF. Here the CDR3 DNA reads TGTGCCAGCAGCTTTTCAGACAGCCAAGAATCTTGGCCTGGGGCCAACGTCCTGACTTTC. The chain couples TRBV11-3 to TRBJ2-6; a weak D match, TRBD1 (5 bases). CDR3 length equals 20 residues. The ends were cut back, 3 bases at V and 2 bases at J, with 23 bases in the middle. Germline CDR1 SGHNT, CDR2 YENEEA.

This clone was picked up a small number of times. V gene TRBV19 combines with J gene TRBJ2-7, with 12 bases aligning to TRBD2. CDR3 length equals 16 residues. The germline V gene encodes CDR1 LNHDA and CDR2 SQIVND (reference sequence). After removal of 0 bases from V and 3 bases from J, the junction contained 3 bases not matched to a gene. The CDR3 bases are TGTGCCAGTAGTATAGACACTAGCGGGAGGTTCTACGAGCAGTACTTC. The encoded protein is CASSIDTSGRFYEQYF.

The chain carries TRBV5-5 and TRBJ2-2; D might be TRBD2 (7 bases). The CDR3 covers 17 residues. V shed 3 bases and J shed 0 bases, with 15 bases lying between them. Per the germline V gene, CDR1 is SGHKS and CDR2 is YYEKEE (reference sequence). CDR3 sequence reads: CASSSPSGGTNTGELFF. CDR3 nucleotide sequence: TGTGCCAGCAGCTCACCCTCGGGGGGCACGAACACCGGGGAGCTGTTTTTT.

The gene calls are TRBV4-1 and TRBJ1-1; maybe TRBD1 (6 bases). Germline CDR1 reads MGHRA; CDR2 reads YSYEKL. V lost 0 bases and J 7 bases, leaving 12 bases between the germline ends. This CDR3 region has 14 residues. CDR3 sequence reads: CASSQDRGGSEAFF. The CDR3 DNA follows: TGCGCCAGCAGCCAAGATCGGGGGGGCAGTGAAGCTTTCTTT.

The chain joins TRBV7-9 to TRBJ1-4, with D uncertain. The CDR3 is 13 amino acids. Deletions cut 3 bases from V and 11 bases from J, with 13 bases between. Looked up from germline, CDR1 is SEHNR and CDR2 is FQNEAQ (reference sequence). The CDR3 region has the DNA TGTGCCAGCAGCTTTGGGGAACCGGATAAACTGTTTTTT. It translates to CASSFGEPDKLFF.

This CDR3 reads CASSLRRTGVGNTIYF. Here the CDR3 DNA reads TGTGCCAGCAGCTTAAGAAGGACAGGGGTTGGAAACACCATATATTTT. V usage is TRBV7-9 and J usage is TRBJ1-3, with 9 bases lining up with TRBD1. The length of the CDR3 is 16 residues. V lost 2 bases to trimming and J lost 3 bases; unmatched junction nucleotides: 5. Germline CDR1 and CDR2: SEHNR and FQNEAQ (reference sequence). Filled out from reference TRBV7-9 and TRBJ1-3, the complete variable domain reads DTGVSQNPRHKITKRGQNVTFRCDPISEHNRLYWYRQTLGQGPEFLTYFQNEAQLEKSRLLSDRFSAERPKGSFSTLEIQRTEQGDSAMYLCASSLRRTGVGNTIYFGEGSWLTVV.

The genes are TRBV14 and TRBJ2-3; D call uncertain. The CDR3 is 12 amino acids. The germline V gene encodes CDR1 SGHDN and CDR2 FVKESK. V was pared by 4 bases and J by 1 base, with 3 bases between. The CDR3 DNA reads as TGTGCCAGCAGCCCGGGCACAGATACGCAGTATTTT. Amino acids: CASSPGTDTQYF.

This clone was seen a handful of times. The V and J genes are TRBV11-2 and TRBJ2-7, with 10 bases matching TRBD2. This CDR3 spans 16 amino acids. After removal of 4 bases from V and 5 bases from J, the junction contained 11 bases not matched to a gene. From germline, CDR1 is SGHAT and CDR2 FQNNGV. The CDR3 sequence: CASSYNFAGLANEQYF. Here the CDR3 DNA reads TGTGCCAGCAGCTACAACTTCGCGGGACTAGCGAACGAGCAGTACTTC.

The rearrangement links TRBV28 to TRBJ2-3; D call uncertain. This CDR3 has 11 amino acids. Germline V gene lookup returns CDR1 MDHEN and CDR2 SYDVKM. V was pared by 5 bases and J by 4 bases, with 4 bases between. CDR3 nucleotide sequence: TGTGCCAGCAGTCAGCCAGATACGCAGTATTTT. This encodes CASSQPDTQYF.

This clone was seen a single time. The V call is TRBV7-9, the J call TRBJ1-2; TRBD1 is a possible D gene (5 bases). V was clipped by 11 bases and J by 1 base, with 17 bases between them. This CDR3 is built from 14 residues. Per germline, CDR1 SEHNR and CDR2 FQNEAQ (reference sequence). The CDR3 region has the DNA TGTGCCGGCACACCACAGGTCGTTAACTATGGCTACACCTTC. Protein product: CAGTPQVVNYGYTF.

This clone has just one count. The gene calls are TRBV19 and TRBJ2-3; 7 nucleotides align to TRBD2. Losses at the gene ends were 1 base for V and 3 bases for J; bases not matched to a gene: 4. Germline CDR1 reads LNHDA; CDR2 reads SQIVND (reference sequence). CDR3 size: 15 residues. CDR3 nucleotides: TGTGCCAGTAGTATAGGTAGCGGGCCGACAGATACGCAGTATTTT. The encoded protein is CASSIGSGPTDTQYF.